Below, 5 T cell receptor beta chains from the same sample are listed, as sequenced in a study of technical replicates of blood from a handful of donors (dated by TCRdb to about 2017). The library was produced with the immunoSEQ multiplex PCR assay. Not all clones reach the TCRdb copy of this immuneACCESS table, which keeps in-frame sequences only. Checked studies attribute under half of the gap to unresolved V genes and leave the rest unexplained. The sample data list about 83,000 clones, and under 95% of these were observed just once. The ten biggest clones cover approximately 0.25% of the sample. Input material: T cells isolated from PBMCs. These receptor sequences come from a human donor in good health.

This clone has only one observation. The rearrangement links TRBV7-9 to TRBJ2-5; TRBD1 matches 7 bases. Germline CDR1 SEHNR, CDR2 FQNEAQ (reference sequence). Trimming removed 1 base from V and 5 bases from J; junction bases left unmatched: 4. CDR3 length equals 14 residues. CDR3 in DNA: TGTGCCAGCAGCTTAGGACAGGGAGCGGAGACCCAGTACTTC. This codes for CASSLGQGAETQYF.

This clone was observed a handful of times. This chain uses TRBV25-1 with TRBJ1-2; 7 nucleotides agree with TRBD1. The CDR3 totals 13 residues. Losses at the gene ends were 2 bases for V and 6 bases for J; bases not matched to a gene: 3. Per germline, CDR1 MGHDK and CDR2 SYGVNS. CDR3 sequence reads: CASSEGGGNGYTF. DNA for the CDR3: TGTGCCAGCAGTGAAGGAGGGGGCAATGGCTACACCTTC.

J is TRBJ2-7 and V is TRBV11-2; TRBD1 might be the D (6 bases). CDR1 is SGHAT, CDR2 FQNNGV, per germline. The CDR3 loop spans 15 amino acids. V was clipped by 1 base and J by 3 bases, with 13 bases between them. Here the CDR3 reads CASSLVGTPYYEQYF. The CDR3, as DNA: TGTGCCAGCAGCTTAGTAGGGACACCTTACTACGAGCAGTACTTC.

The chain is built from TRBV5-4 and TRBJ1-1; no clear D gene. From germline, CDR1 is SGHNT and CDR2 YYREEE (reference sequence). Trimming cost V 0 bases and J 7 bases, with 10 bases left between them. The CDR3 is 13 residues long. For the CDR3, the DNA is TGTGCCAGCAGCTTGGGCGGAGGGATTGAAGCTTTCTTT. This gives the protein CASSLGGGIEAFF.

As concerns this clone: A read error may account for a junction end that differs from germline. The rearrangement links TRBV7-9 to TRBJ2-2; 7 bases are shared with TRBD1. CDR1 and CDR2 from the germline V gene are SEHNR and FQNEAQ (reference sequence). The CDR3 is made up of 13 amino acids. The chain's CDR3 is CASSPLGQVSPSF. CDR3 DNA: TGTGCCAGCAGCCCTCTAGGACAGGTATCCCCTTCTTTT.